These 21 T cell receptor beta chains came from one sample sequenced in a study of intratumoral heterogeneity in liver cancer. Multiple geographically separated regions of the hepatocellular carcinoma nodule were sampled separately. Assay: immunoSEQ multiplex PCR; the TCRdb copy retains only in-frame clones and omits some. Among about 3,600 clones, roughly 45% were seen once, and the ten largest hold approximately 26%. Sequencing was performed on tumor tissue, taken before any cancer treatment. The receptors stem from a man between 65 and 85 years old with hepatocellular carcinoma.

This sequence joins TRBV7-9 and TRBJ2-1; weak D call: TRBD1 (6 bases). This CDR3 is 15 amino acids long. Trimming took 1 base from V and 2 from J, leaving 9 bases between them. Germline-derived CDR1 and CDR2 are SEHNR and FQNEAQ (reference sequence). CDR3 bases: TGTGCCAGCAGCTTAGGCAGGGGCGCCTACAATGAGCAGTTCTTC. This sequence encodes CASSLGRGAYNEQFF.

V usage is TRBV5-8 and J usage is TRBJ1-5; D is unclear. From germline, CDR1 is SGHTS and CDR2 YDEGEE. V was cut by 1 base and J by 1 base, with 9 bases left in between. CDR3 length: 15 amino acids. CDR3 nucleotide sequence: TGTGCCAGCAGCTTGTCCGGGTTGAGCAATCAGCCCCAGCATTTT. It yields the protein CASSLSGLSNQPQHF.

The chain recombines TRBV4-1 with TRBJ2-7; D remains unclear. Germline-derived CDR1 and CDR2 are MGHRA and YSYEKL. This CDR3 spans 11 amino acids. The V and J ends lost 1 base and 7 bases respectively, with 5 bases between them. CDR3 DNA: TGCGCCAGCAGCCAAGCCCGGGAGCAGTACTTC. Its translation: CASSQAREQYF.

This rearrangement joins TRBV30 to TRBJ1-4; D unclear. The CDR3 is 14 amino acids. Germline CDR1 is GTSNPN and CDR2 is SVGIG (reference sequence). Trimming removed 1 base from V and 0 bases from J, with 6 bases in between. The CDR3 sequence is CAWSGAATNEKLFF. The CDR3, as DNA: TGTGCCTGGAGTGGGGCAGCAACTAATGAAAAACTGTTTTTT.

This clone is termed medium-sized. The V gene is TRBV28, the J gene TRBJ1-1; D gene ambiguous. Germline CDR1 and CDR2: MDHEN and SYDVKM. The CDR3 length is 14 residues. The V end lost 5 bases, the J end lost 3 bases, and 13 bases lay between the germline ends. In DNA form, the CDR3 reads TGTGCCAGCAGTCCTGAAAAAAGGTACACTGAAGCTTTCTTT. Protein product: CASSPEKRYTEAFF.

The chain is built from TRBV6-2 or TRBV6-3 and TRBJ1-5, with a tentative D call TRBD1 (5 bases). The CDR3 is made up of 15 amino acids. The V gene's germline CDR1 is MNHEY and CDR2 SVGEGT. Trimming took off 0 bases at V and 4 bases at J, with 10 bases between the two ends. CDR3 in amino acids: CASSYSGGRNQPQHF. The CDR3 DNA reads TGTGCCAGCAGTTACTCGGGGGGACGAAATCAGCCCCAGCATTTT.

This clone is labeled medium-sized (0.01 to 0.1%). V and J are TRBV7-9 and TRBJ1-2; D is uncertain. The germline V gene encodes CDR1 SEHNR and CDR2 FQNEAQ (reference sequence). V was cut by 1 base and J by 1 base, with 10 bases left in between. There are 15 residues in the CDR3. This chain's CDR3 is CASSLEPVLNYGYTF. The CDR3, as DNA: TGTGCCAGCAGCTTAGAACCAGTACTTAACTATGGCTACACCTTC.

The V and J genes are TRBV27 and TRBJ1-4, with D perhaps TRBD1 (5 bases). The CDR3 extends over 13 amino acids. V was shortened by 6 bases and J by 8 bases, with 13 bases between the two germline ends. Germline V lookup: CDR1 MNHEY, CDR2 SMNVEV (reference sequence). CDR3 in amino acids: CASRSGRGEKLFF. The CDR3 nucleotides read TGTGCCAGCAGGTCAGGGAGGGGAGAAAAACTGTTTTTT. Combining the CDR3 with reference TRBV27 and TRBJ1-4 gives the whole variable domain EAQVTQNPRYLITVTGKKLTVTCSQNMNHEYMSWYRQDPGLGLRQIYYSMNVEVTDKGDVPEGYKVSRKEKRNFPLILESPSPNQTSLYFCASRSGRGEKLFFGSGTQLSVL.

Only a few counts were recorded for this clone. J is TRBJ1-4 and V is TRBV28; 9 nucleotides line up with TRBD1. In germline, CDR1 is MDHEN, CDR2 SYDVKM. V lost 5 bases to trimming and J lost 8 bases; unmatched junction nucleotides: 12. The CDR3 totals 16 residues. The CDR3 here is CASSAWTGASGEKLFF. The CDR3 DNA is TGTGCCAGCAGTGCCTGGACAGGGGCCAGTGGAGAAAAACTGTTTTTT. The variable domain in full, completed from reference TRBV28 and TRBJ1-4, reads DVKVTQSSRYLVKRTGEKVFLECVQDMDHENMFWYRQDPGLGLRLIYFSYDVKMKEKGDIPEGYSVSREKKERFSLILESASTNQTSMYLCASSAWTGASGEKLFFGSGTQLSVL.

This clone was found a few times. The V and J genes are TRBV7-3 and TRBJ1-1, with 7 positions matching TRBD1. J gave up 6 bases and V 2 bases, and 9 bases lay outside the gene matches. Germline V gene sequence: CDR1 SGHTA, CDR2 FQGTGA. The CDR3 totals 15 residues. Here the CDR3 reads CASSLRPQGVSEAFF. As DNA, the CDR3 is TGTGCCAGCAGCTTACGGCCTCAGGGGGTCTCTGAAGCTTTCTTT.

V gene TRBV5-1 combines with J gene TRBJ2-5, with D maybe TRBD2 (5 bases). The CDR3 consists of 14 residues. V was trimmed by 3 bases and J by 2 bases, leaving 11 bases between them. Germline CDR1 SGHRS, CDR2 YFSETQ. CDR3 sequence: CASSSDGVQETQYF. CDR3 nucleotides: TGCGCCAGCAGCTCGGACGGGGTACAAGAGACCCAGTACTTC.

In its sample, this clone was seen a few times. The V gene is TRBV14, the J gene TRBJ1-2; D remains ambiguous. This CDR3 is built from 14 residues. The V gene's germline CDR1 is SGHDN and CDR2 FVKESK. Trimming removed 4 bases from V and 2 bases from J, with 11 bases in between. The chain's CDR3 is CASSPSVVNYGYTF. DNA of the CDR3: TGTGCCAGCAGCCCATCCGTAGTCAACTATGGCTACACCTTC.

This chain joins TRBV5-1 and TRBJ2-5; TRBD2 agrees at 10 bases. This CDR3 is 16 amino acids long. Germline trimming cut 0 bases from V and 5 bases from J; bases unmatched to any gene: 7. CDR1 is SGHRS and CDR2 is YFSETQ in the germline V gene. The CDR3 region has the DNA TGCGCCAGCAGCTTGGTTGCGGGACTAGCGTCTGAGACCCAGTACTTC. It codes for CASSLVAGLASETQYF.

The chain joins TRBV19 to TRBJ2-7; D might be TRBD1 (5 bases). Germline loops: CDR1 LNHDA, CDR2 SQIVND (reference sequence). V was shortened by 5 bases and J by 1 base, with 12 bases between the two germline ends. This CDR3 is 14 amino acids long. CDR3 sequence: CASSSRTNSYEQYF. The CDR3 DNA follows: TGTGCCAGTAGTTCTAGGACAAATTCCTACGAGCAGTACTTC.

This clone is judged medium-sized. This rearrangement joins TRBV10-1 to TRBJ1-5; D is uncertain. The length of the CDR3 is 15 residues. V lost 3 bases, J lost 3 bases, and 12 bases lay in between. The germline V gene encodes CDR1 WNHNN and CDR2 SYGVQD (reference sequence). CDR3 region: CASSDRSIDNQPQHF. CDR3 bases: TGCGCCAGCAGTGACAGGAGTATCGACAATCAGCCCCAGCATTTT.

This clone was seen a handful of times. The chain combines TRBV7-9 with TRBJ2-7, with D possibly being TRBD1 (8 bases). CDR3 length: 14 amino acids. The V and J ends lost 3 bases and 4 bases respectively, with 13 bases between them. CDR1 is SEHNR and CDR2 is FQNEAQ in the germline V gene (reference sequence). The chain's CDR3 is CASSFTGGDYEQYF. DNA for the CDR3: TGTGCCAGCAGCTTCACAGGGGGGGATTACGAGCAGTACTTC.

The rearrangement joins TRBV29-1 to TRBJ1-1; TRBD1 might be the D (5 bases). CDR3 length equals 9 residues. The V gene lost 6 bases and the J gene lost 10 bases, with 9 bases spanning the gap. Germline assignment: CDR1 SQVTM and CDR2 ANQGSEA. The CDR3 reads CSVAGGAFF. The CDR3 DNA reads as TGCAGCGTCGCGGGGGGAGCTTTCTTT.

The V and J genes are TRBV7-3 and TRBJ2-2; 8 bases are a match to TRBD1. V lost 4 bases and J lost 3; bases outside the gene matches: 4. CDR1 and CDR2 (germline): SGHTA, FQGTGA. The CDR3 spans 15 residues. This chain's CDR3 is CASSSTGADTGELFF. The CDR3 bases are TGTGCCAGCAGCTCGACAGGGGCCGACACCGGGGAGCTGTTTTTT.

V usage is TRBV6-5 and J usage is TRBJ2-1; TRBD1 might be the D (6 bases). Deletions cut 6 bases from V and 2 bases from J, with 11 bases between. This CDR3 comprises 14 residues. Germline V gene sequence: CDR1 MNHEY, CDR2 SVGAGI. The CDR3: CASREDSPYNEQFF. For the CDR3, the DNA is TGTGCCAGCAGAGAGGACAGTCCCTACAATGAGCAGTTCTTC.

This clone appeared a few times. The chain joins TRBV4-3 to TRBJ1-2; D is possibly TRBD1 (5 bases). Deletions cut 0 bases from V and 3 bases from J, with 8 bases between. CDR1 LGHNA and CDR2 YSLEER come from the germline V gene. This CDR3 is built from 14 residues. The CDR3 nucleotides are TGCGCCAGCAGCCAAGAACCGGGGGACTATGGCTACACCTTC. It is translated as CASSQEPGDYGYTF.

The chain has TRBV4-1 and TRBJ1-6; TRBD1 agrees at 7 bases. With 1 base clipped from V and 7 bases from J, the junction kept 10 bases outside the gene matches. Germline loops: CDR1 MGHRA, CDR2 YSYEKL. The CDR3 has 17 amino acids. CDR3 nucleotide sequence: TGCGCCAGCAGCCAAGTGTGGGGACAGTCTGTGAATTCACCCCTCCACTTT. This sequence encodes CASSQVWGQSVNSPLHF.